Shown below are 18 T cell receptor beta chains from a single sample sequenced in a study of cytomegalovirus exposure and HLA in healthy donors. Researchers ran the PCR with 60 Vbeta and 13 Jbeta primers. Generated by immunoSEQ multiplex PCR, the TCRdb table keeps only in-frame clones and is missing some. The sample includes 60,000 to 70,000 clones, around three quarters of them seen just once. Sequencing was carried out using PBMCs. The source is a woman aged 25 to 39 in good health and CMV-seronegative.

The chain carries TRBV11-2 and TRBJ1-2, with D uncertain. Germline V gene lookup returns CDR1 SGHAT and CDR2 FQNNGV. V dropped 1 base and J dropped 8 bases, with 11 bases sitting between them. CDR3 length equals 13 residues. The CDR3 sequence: CASSLVPGRGYTF. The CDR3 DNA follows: TGTGCCAGCAGCTTAGTGCCTGGGAGGGGCTACACCTTC.

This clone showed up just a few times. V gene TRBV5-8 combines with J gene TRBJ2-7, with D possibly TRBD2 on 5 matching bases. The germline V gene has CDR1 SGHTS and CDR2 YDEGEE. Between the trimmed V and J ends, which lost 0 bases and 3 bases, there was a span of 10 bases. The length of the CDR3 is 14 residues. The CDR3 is CASSLAAGRYEQYF. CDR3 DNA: TGTGCCAGCAGCTTGGCGGCGGGCCGCTACGAGCAGTACTTC.

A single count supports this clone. CDR3 residues: CASRGTGGILNYGYTF. DNA for the CDR3: TGCGCCAGCCGTGGGACAGGGGGGATCCTAAACTATGGCTACACCTTC. The chain uses TRBV4-1 and TRBJ1-2; 11 bases are a match to TRBD1. CDR1 is MGHRA, CDR2 YSYEKL, per germline. The CDR3 has 16 residues. J gave up 2 bases and V 8 bases, and 10 bases lay outside the gene matches.

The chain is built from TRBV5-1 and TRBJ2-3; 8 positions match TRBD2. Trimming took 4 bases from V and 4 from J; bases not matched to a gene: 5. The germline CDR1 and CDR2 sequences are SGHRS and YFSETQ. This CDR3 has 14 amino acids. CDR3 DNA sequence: TGCGCCAGCAGCAGGGCTAGCGGGTCAGATACGCAGTATTTT. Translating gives CASSRASGSDTQYF. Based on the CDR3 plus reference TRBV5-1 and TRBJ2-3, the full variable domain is KAGVTQTPRYLIKTRGQQVTLSCSPISGHRSVSWYQQTPGQGLQFLFEYFSETQRNKGNFPGRFSGRQFSNSRSEMNVSTLELGDSALYLCASSRASGSDTQYFGPGTRLTVL.

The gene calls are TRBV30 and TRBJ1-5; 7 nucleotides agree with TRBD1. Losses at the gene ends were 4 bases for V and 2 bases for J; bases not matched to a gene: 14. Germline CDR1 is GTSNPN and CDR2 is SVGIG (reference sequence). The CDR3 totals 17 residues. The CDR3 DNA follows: TGTGCCTGGACACCCGACAGGGTCGGAATGGGCAATCAGCCCCAGCATTTT. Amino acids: CAWTPDRVGMGNQPQHF.

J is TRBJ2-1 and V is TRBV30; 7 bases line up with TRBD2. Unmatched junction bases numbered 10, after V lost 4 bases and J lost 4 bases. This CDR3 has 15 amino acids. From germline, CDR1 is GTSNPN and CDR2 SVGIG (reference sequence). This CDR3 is CAWNPLGGSYNEQFF. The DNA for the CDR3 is TGTGCCTGGAACCCCCTGGGCGGGAGTTACAATGAGCAGTTCTTC.

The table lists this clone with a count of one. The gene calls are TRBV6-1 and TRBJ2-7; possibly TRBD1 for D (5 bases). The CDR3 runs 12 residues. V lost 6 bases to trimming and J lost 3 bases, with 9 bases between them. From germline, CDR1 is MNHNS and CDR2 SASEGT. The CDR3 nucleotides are TGTGCCAGCAGAGCAGGGCTCTACGAGCAGTACTTC. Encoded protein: CASRAGLYEQYF.

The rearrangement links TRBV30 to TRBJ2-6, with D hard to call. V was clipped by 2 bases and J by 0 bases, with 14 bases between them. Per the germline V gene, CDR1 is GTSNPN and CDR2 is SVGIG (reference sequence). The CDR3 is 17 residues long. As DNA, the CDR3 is TGTGCCTGGAGTCATCCGGCTCGGGTCTCTGGGGCCAACGTCCTGACTTTC. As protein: CAWSHPARVSGANVLTF.

The CDR3 DNA reads TGTGCCAGCAGTTTACTCCCAGCGGACGGCTCAGGCACTCGTGAATATGGCTACACCTTC. It translates to CASSLLPADGSGTREYGYTF. V gene TRBV28 combines with J gene TRBJ1-2, with D unclear. The length of the CDR3 is 20 residues. V was trimmed by 2 bases and J by 5 bases, leaving 30 bases between them. The V gene's germline CDR1 is MDHEN and CDR2 SYDVKM.

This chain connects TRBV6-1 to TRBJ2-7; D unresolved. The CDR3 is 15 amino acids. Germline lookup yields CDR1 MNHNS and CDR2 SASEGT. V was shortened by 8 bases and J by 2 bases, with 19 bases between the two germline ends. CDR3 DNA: TGTGCCAGCGACCCCTCAACGACGGGTCCCTACGAGCAGTACTTC. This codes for CASDPSTTGPYEQYF.

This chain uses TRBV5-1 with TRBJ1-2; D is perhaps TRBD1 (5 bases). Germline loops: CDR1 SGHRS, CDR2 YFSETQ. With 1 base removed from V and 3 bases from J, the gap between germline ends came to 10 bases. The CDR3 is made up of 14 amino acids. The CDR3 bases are TGCGCCAGCAGCTTGAGTGGGACTGACTATGGCTACACCTTC. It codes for CASSLSGTDYGYTF.

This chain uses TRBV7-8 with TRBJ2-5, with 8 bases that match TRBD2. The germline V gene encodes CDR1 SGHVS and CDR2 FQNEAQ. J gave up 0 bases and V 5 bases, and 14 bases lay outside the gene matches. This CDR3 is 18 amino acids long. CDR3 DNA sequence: TGTGCCAGCAGCCAATCCGGGACTAGGGAGAGGGACCAAGAGACCCAGTACTTC. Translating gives CASSQSGTRERDQETQYF.

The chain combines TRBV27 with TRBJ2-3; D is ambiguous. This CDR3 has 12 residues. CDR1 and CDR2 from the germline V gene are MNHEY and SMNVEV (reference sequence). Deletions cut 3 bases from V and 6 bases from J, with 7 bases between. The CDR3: CASSFRSDTQYF. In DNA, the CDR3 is TGTGCCAGCAGTTTCCGTTCCGATACGCAGTATTTT.

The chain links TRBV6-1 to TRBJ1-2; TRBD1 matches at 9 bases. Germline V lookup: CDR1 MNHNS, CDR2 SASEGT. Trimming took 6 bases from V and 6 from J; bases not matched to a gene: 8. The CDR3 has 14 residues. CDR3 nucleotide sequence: TGTGCCAGCAGCGTCGGGACAGGGCACCATGGCTACACCTTC. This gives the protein CASSVGTGHHGYTF.

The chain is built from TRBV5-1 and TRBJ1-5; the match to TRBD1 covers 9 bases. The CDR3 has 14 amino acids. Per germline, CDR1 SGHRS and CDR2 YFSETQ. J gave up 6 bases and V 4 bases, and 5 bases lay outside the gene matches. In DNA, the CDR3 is TGCGCCAGCAGCGGAACAGGGGGCGGTCAGCCCCAGCATTTT. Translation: CASSGTGGGQPQHF.

The CDR3 DNA follows: TGTGCCAGCAGTGGACAGGAGAACACTGAAGCTTTCTTT. Translation: CASSGQENTEAFF. J is TRBJ1-1 and V is TRBV6-1; the D gene is possibly TRBD1 (6 bases). The germline V gene encodes CDR1 MNHNS and CDR2 SASEGT. The CDR3 sequence is 13 residues long. V was trimmed by 4 bases and J by 1 base, leaving 7 bases between them.

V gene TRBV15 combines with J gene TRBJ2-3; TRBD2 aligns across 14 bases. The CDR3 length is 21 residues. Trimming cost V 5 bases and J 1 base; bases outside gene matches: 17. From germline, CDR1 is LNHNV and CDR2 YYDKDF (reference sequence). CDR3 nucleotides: TGTGCCACCAGCGGGCAGACTAGCGGGGGGGCCAATCGGTGGGGCACAGATACGCAGTATTTT. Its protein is CATSGQTSGGANRWGTDTQYF.

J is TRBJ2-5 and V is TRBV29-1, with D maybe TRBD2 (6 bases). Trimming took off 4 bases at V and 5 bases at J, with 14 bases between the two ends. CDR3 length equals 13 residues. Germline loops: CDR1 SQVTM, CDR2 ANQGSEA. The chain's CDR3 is CSVVGGIGETQYF. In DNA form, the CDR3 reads TGCAGCGTTGTAGGAGGGATAGGGGAGACCCAGTACTTC. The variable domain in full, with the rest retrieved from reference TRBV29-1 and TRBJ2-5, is SAVISQKPSRDICQRGTSLTIQCQVDSQVTMMFWYRQQPGQSLTLIATANQGSEATYESGFVIDKFPISRPNLTFSTLTVSNMSPEDSSIYLCSVVGGIGETQYFGPGTRLLVL.